These T cell receptor beta chains were read from a single sample in a study of post-analysis software for immune sequencing data. TCRdb analysed the PCR reads with MiXCR anew, one entry per CDR3 protein. The table shows approximately 360,000 distinct CDR3 sequences, with about a third occurring only once. Sample: blood. The receptors come from a girl aged 5-17 years with multiple sclerosis. CDR3s leave out the opening cysteine and the closing phenylalanine or tryptophan. Each record gives: V gene, J gene, D gene, CDR3 protein. D genes are given only for firm matches.

TRBV12-3/TRBV12-4	TRBJ2-7	-	ASSSDWGGTAYEQY
TRBV4-3	TRBJ2-6	-	ASSQQFHSSGANVLT
TRBV6-1	TRBJ2-1	TRBD1	AIGTGTGGSDEQF
TRBV27	TRBJ1-6	-	ASSPGWDGSPLH
TRBV12-3/TRBV12-4	TRBJ1-5	TRBD1	ASTLDRGSQPQH
TRBV12-3/TRBV12-4	TRBJ1-2	-	ASTRTGLGYT
TRBV3-1	TRBJ2-5	-	ASSQEVGISTQY
TRBV6-5	TRBJ1-1	-	ASSYHGGHLNTEAF
TRBV20-1	TRBJ2-7	TRBD1	SARGGTGNHEQY
TRBV12-3/TRBV12-4	TRBJ2-1	-	ATAWGGTSYNEQF
TRBV30	TRBJ2-7	TRBD1	AWSTGQGPYEQY
TRBV20-1	TRBJ2-7	-	SAGQGPGNEQY
TRBV7-2	TRBJ2-7	TRBD2	ASSLAMGLAGDLVYEQY
TRBV28	TRBJ2-5	-	ASSLRRNEQY
TRBV3-1	TRBJ2-3	-	ASSQELPLGDTQY
TRBV9	TRBJ2-3	-	ASSVATDTQY
TRBV29-1	TRBJ1-2	-	SVDREGYGYT
TRBV7-2	TRBJ2-3	-	ASSFRVARDTQY
TRBV20-1	TRBJ2-1	TRBD2	SATSGGPRSEQF
TRBV20-1	TRBJ2-1	TRBD2	SARTGGSSYNEQF
TRBV12-3/TRBV12-4	TRBJ2-7	TRBD2	ASSADWTSGVSSYEQY
TRBV6-6	TRBJ2-3	-	ASSYTGGVRTDTQY
TRBV7-9	TRBJ2-3	TRBD2	ASSPLGRETDTQY
TRBV27	TRBJ2-5	TRBD2	ASSPPSLAGGPFQETQY
TRBV2	TRBJ2-5	TRBD2	ASTDGLAVRETQY
TRBV5-6	TRBJ1-1	TRBD1	ASSTKRTGMNTEAF
TRBV6-5	TRBJ1-2	-	ASSRGTFNGYT
TRBV10-3	TRBJ1-5	TRBD1	AISESGRQGEWQPQH
TRBV27	TRBJ2-7	-	ASSLARNYYEQY
TRBV4-3	TRBJ2-1	-	ASSQGTGLYNEQF
TRBV4-1	TRBJ2-7	-	ASSHVAEGYEQY
TRBV12-3/TRBV12-4	TRBJ1-3	-	ASSLLPPQVAGNTIY
TRBV7-2	TRBJ2-3	TRBD1	AGSGQGFRSTDTQY
TRBV6-5	TRBJ2-3	-	ASSPVERITDTQY
TRBV7-2	TRBJ2-7	TRBD2	ASSPLGLAENYEQY
TRBV6-1	TRBJ1-2	-	ASSEGFGALYGYT
TRBV25-1	TRBJ1-1	TRBD1	ASRPHGTESLGTEAF
TRBV10-3	TRBJ2-5	-	AISDSSGEETQY
TRBV20-1	TRBJ2-7	-	SATHRESYEQY
TRBV12-3/TRBV12-4	TRBJ1-6	-	ASSFREANSPLH